This TCR beta chain stems from a study of T-cell memory formation after mild COVID-19. The overall study: TCR clusters largely stayed donor specific.

This clonotype came up many times. TCRdb re-called the 5' RACE reads with MiXCR, one entry per CDR3 protein. The sample holds almost 45,000 distinct CDR3 sequences, 6% to 8.5% seen once. Germline V gene data show CDR1 as SGHRS and CDR2 as YFSETQ. CDR3 length equals 15 residues. Unmatched junction bases numbered 8, after V lost 5 bases and J lost 1 base. The sample taken for sequencing was PBMCs or a T cell subset sorted from them (not recorded which). The V and J genes are TRBV5-1 and TRBJ2-7; 8 bases fit TRBD1. This TCR derives from an adult who had mild COVID-19 (a few samples of this study predate the infection). Cell type and time point are not known. CDR3 sequence (DNA): TGCGCCAGCAGGTCTCCGGGACAGGCTTCCTACGAGCAGTACTTC. Translated: CASRSPGQASYEQYF.